What follows are 22 T cell receptor beta chains derived from one specimen sequenced in a study of CD8+ T cells in alopecia areata. RNA extraction and reverse transcription yielded cDNA as sequencing template. The table came from immunoSEQ multiplex PCR; TCRdb's copy has only in-frame clones and leaves some out. The table includes about 150,000 clones, around 50% detected once. The sample consisted of CD8+ T cells sorted from blood, taken at week 0. These receptors all stem from a human donor with alopecia areata.

A remark on this clone: The junction shows a germline mismatch at one end, possibly a read error. This chain links TRBV20-1 with TRBJ1-2; D gene unclear. The CDR3 consists of 11 residues. CDR1 is DFQATT, CDR2 SNEGSKA, per germline (reference sequence). CDR3 nucleotide sequence: TGCAGTGCTAGAGATTCGGGCAGGCCCATCTTC. Translation gives CSARDSGRPIF.

The chain is built from TRBV27 and TRBJ2-1, with TRBD1 as a possible D gene (6 bases). Germline CDR1 MNHEY, CDR2 SMNVEV (reference sequence). This CDR3 spans 13 amino acids. V was cut by 8 bases and J by 5 bases, with 13 bases left in between. The DNA for the CDR3 is TGTGCCAGCGGGGGCGCTTCTAACAATGAGCAGTTCTTC. As protein: CASGGASNNEQFF.

This clone was seen more than once but under ten times. The V and J genes are TRBV29-1 and TRBJ1-1; D perhaps matches TRBD1 (5 bases). From germline, CDR1 is SQVTM and CDR2 ANQGSEA. With 6 bases removed from V and 4 bases from J, the gap between germline ends came to 24 bases. The CDR3 consists of 16 residues. The CDR3 bases are TGCAGCGTCCCTCGTCCCCAAGTTTCAGGGAGCACTGAAGCTTTCTTT. Encoded protein: CSVPRPQVSGSTEAFF.

The chain is built from TRBV5-1 and TRBJ2-7; D remains unclear. The CDR3 loop spans 16 amino acids. With 4 bases removed from V and 4 bases from J, the gap between germline ends came to 21 bases. The germline gives CDR1 SGHRS, CDR2 YFSETQ. The CDR3 loop reads CASSPTTQLRVYEQYF. DNA of the CDR3: TGCGCCAGCAGCCCAACGACCCAACTAAGGGTGTACGAGCAGTACTTC.

In its sample, this clone was seen once. The rearrangement uses TRBV6-6 and TRBJ1-5; 9 bases map to TRBD1. The CDR3 totals 15 residues. Germline V CDR1 and CDR2: MNHNY, SVGAGI (reference sequence). Trimming at V came to 0 bases and at J to 7 bases, leaving 4 bases not matched to a gene. The CDR3 DNA reads as TGTGCCAGCAGTTACTCGGACAGGGGCACACAGCCCCAGCATTTT. This codes for CASSYSDRGTQPQHF.

This clone was counted between two and nine times. The chain recombines TRBV19 with TRBJ1-1; possibly TRBD1 for D (5 bases). V lost 5 bases, J lost 1 base, and 17 bases lay in between. Germline CDR1 reads LNHDA; CDR2 reads SQIVND (reference sequence). This CDR3 region has 16 residues. The CDR3 DNA sequence: TGTGCCAGTAGTGAGGGACTGATCAATGGGAACACTGAAGCTTTCTTT. This encodes CASSEGLINGNTEAFF. Using reference TRBV19 and TRBJ1-1 for the parts outside the CDR3, the full variable domain is DGGITQSPKYLFRKEGQNVTLSCEQNLNHDAMYWYRQDPGQGLRLIYYSQIVNDFQKGDIAEGYSVSREKKESFPLTVTSAQKNPTAFYLCASSEGLINGNTEAFFGQGTRLTVV.

The chain couples TRBV6-7 to TRBJ2-7; 15 bases line up with TRBD2. TRBV6-7 is recorded as an ORF, its role being uncertain. The CDR3 runs 15 residues. V was pared by 10 bases and J by 0 bases, with 4 bases of the junction left unmatched. The CDR3 reads CANGLAGGISYEQYF. CDR3 bases: TGTGCCAACGGACTAGCGGGGGGGATCTCCTACGAGCAGTACTTC.

The rearrangement links TRBV13 to TRBJ2-7; D uncertain. The CDR3 totals 12 residues. Trimming shortened V by 1 base and J by 2 bases, and 3 bases separated the two germline ends. Per the germline V gene, CDR1 is PRHDT and CDR2 is FYEKMQ (reference sequence). CDR3 DNA: TGTGCCAGCAGCTTAGTCGCCTACGAGCAGTACTTC. It encodes CASSLVAYEQYF.

The chain combines TRBV10-3 with TRBJ2-3, with 9 positions matching TRBD2. The CDR3 runs 15 residues. After removal of 6 bases from V and 5 bases from J, the junction contained 9 bases not matched to a gene. Per germline, CDR1 ENHRY and CDR2 SYGVKD. In DNA form, the CDR3 reads TGTGCCATCAGATCTAGCGGGGACAACGGAGATACGCAGTATTTT. The encoded protein is CAIRSSGDNGDTQYF.

This clone was detected only a few times. The genes are TRBV29-1 and TRBJ2-1, with TRBD1 matching 10 bases. Germline values: CDR1 SQVTM, CDR2 ANQGSEA. The CDR3 length is 13 residues. Trimming at V came to 3 bases and at J to 8 bases, leaving 4 bases not matched to a gene. CDR3: CSVETGGSYEQFF. The CDR3, as DNA: TGCAGCGTTGAGACAGGGGGCAGCTATGAGCAGTTCTTC.

The chain employs TRBV9 and TRBJ2-7; TRBD2 aligns across 7 bases. CDR3 length: 14 residues. V shed 7 bases, J shed 2 bases, and the junction held 9 bases outside the gene matches. From germline, CDR1 is SGDLS and CDR2 YYNGEE. The CDR3: CASSGGLSAYEQYF. CDR3 coding DNA: TGTGCCAGCTCGGGGGGACTTAGTGCCTACGAGCAGTACTTC.

This clone has only one observation. This chain joins TRBV4-3 and TRBJ2-7; D possibly uses TRBD1 or TRBD2 (6 bases each). Deletions cut 2 bases from V and 5 bases from J, with 10 bases between. Germline V gene lookup returns CDR1 LGHNA and CDR2 YSLEER. CDR3 size: 13 residues. The CDR3 nucleotides read TGCGCCAGCAGCCAACGGAGGGGGGACGAGCAGTACTTC. It specifies CASSQRRGDEQYF.

The chain has TRBV2 and TRBJ1-6; TRBD1 agrees at 12 bases. J gave up 7 bases and V 7 bases, and 5 bases lay outside the gene matches. This CDR3 spans 15 amino acids. Germline-derived CDR1 and CDR2 are SNHLY and FYNNEI. The CDR3 DNA sequence: TGTGCCAGCATGGGGACAGGGGGCTTGAATTCACCCCTCCACTTT. Its translation: CASMGTGGLNSPLHF.

This clone was counted between two and nine times. The rearrangement links TRBV29-1 to TRBJ2-7; no reliable D call. Per germline, CDR1 SQVTM and CDR2 ANQGSEA. Trimming pared 2 bases from V and 5 bases from J, leaving 13 bases between. CDR3 length: 13 residues. Here the CDR3 DNA reads TGCAGCGTTGAATTCATGACGGGTCACGAGCAGTACTTC. It codes for CSVEFMTGHEQYF.

This chain uses TRBV5-1 with TRBJ1-1, with D possibly TRBD1 on 5 matching bases. The germline V gene encodes CDR1 SGHRS and CDR2 YFSETQ. Between the trimmed V and J ends, which lost 5 bases and 5 bases, there was a span of 13 bases. CDR3 length equals 13 residues. Here the CDR3 reads CASSQGGTTEAFF. The DNA of the CDR3 is TGCGCCAGCAGTCAGGGAGGGACGACTGAAGCTTTCTTT.

The V and J genes are TRBV6-6 and TRBJ2-2; TRBD1 is a possible D gene (5 bases). The CDR3 is 14 residues long. Looked up from germline, CDR1 is MNHNY and CDR2 is SVGAGI (reference sequence). V lost 5 bases and J 4 bases, leaving 11 bases between the germline ends. The CDR3 bases are TGTGCCAGCAGTAGACAGCATCTCACCGGGGAGCTGTTTTTT. Protein sequence: CASSRQHLTGELFF.

The chain recombines TRBV19 with TRBJ2-6; TRBD1 might be the D (6 bases). Trimming pared 2 bases from V and 0 bases from J, leaving 11 bases between. Germline V gene lookup returns CDR1 LNHDA and CDR2 SQIVND (reference sequence). CDR3 size: 17 residues. The CDR3 DNA sequence: TGTGCCAGTAGTATATCTGGACAGAGCTCTGGGGCCAACGTCCTGACTTTC. Translated: CASSISGQSSGANVLTF.

J is TRBJ1-2 and V is TRBV30; D uncertain. V was clipped by 4 bases and J by 10 bases, with 13 bases between them. The CDR3 runs to 11 residues. Germline-derived CDR1 and CDR2 are GTSNPN and SVGIG (reference sequence). CDR3 sequence: CAWTDQRTYTF. The CDR3 coding sequence is TGTGCCTGGACCGACCAGAGGACCTACACCTTC.

The J gene is TRBJ2-6, the V gene TRBV7-8; no definite D call. This CDR3 is built from 14 residues. The V gene's germline CDR1 is SGHVS and CDR2 FQNEAQ. Trimming removed 4 bases from V and 4 bases from J, with 8 bases in between. CDR3 in amino acids: CASSSRSGANVLTF. The DNA for the CDR3 is TGTGCCAGCAGCTCAAGGTCCGGGGCCAACGTCCTGACTTTC.

The chain is built from TRBV29-1 and TRBJ2-1, with 9 nucleotides matching TRBD1. The CDR3 contains 12 residues. V lost 5 bases, J lost 7 bases, and 3 bases stayed unmatched. Germline V lookup: CDR1 SQVTM, CDR2 ANQGSEA. In DNA, the CDR3 is TGCAGCGTTAGACAGGGGGTGAATGAGCAGTTCTTC. Amino acid sequence: CSVRQGVNEQFF.

The chain combines TRBV30 with TRBJ1-5, with 8 positions matching TRBD1. V lost 2 bases and J lost 4; bases outside the gene matches: 1. Germline CDR1 and CDR2: GTSNPN and SVGIG (reference sequence). This CDR3 is 13 amino acids long. CDR3 in DNA: TGTGCCTGGAGTCAGGGGGCGAATCAGCCCCAGCATTTT. It specifies CAWSQGANQPQHF.

This clone was seen a handful of times. The chain joins TRBV30 to TRBJ1-5; no clear D. The germline CDR1 and CDR2 sequences are GTSNPN and SVGIG (reference sequence). Trimming shortened V by 5 bases and J by 7 bases, and 9 bases separated the two germline ends. The CDR3 runs to 11 residues. The CDR3 DNA reads TGTGCCTGGGGGGATCGGCAGCCCCAGCATTTT. It yields the protein CAWGDRQPQHF.